Described below is a single T cell receptor (beta chain) sequence and its context. This record comes from a study of blood T cell repertoires in COVID-19. Looking at the study overall: Acute and convalescent COVID-19 samples came from the United States, Italy and Spain. From T cells, B-cell-depleted T cells, or PBMCs came the material, which was cDNA or gDNA.

Sequenced by immunoSEQ multiplex PCR; TCRdb stores in-frame clones only, minus some. Among approximately 220,000 clones listed, about 80% were seen once. This TCR was recovered from a woman in her thirties who had recovered from COVID-19. Material: peripheral blood.

The CDR3 nucleotides read TGTGCCAGCAGCGTGGCAGGGGCAGCGAACACTGAAGCTTTCTTT. It encodes CASSVAGAANTEAFF. The V and J genes are TRBV9 and TRBJ1-1, with D possibly TRBD1 on 6 matching bases. V lost 2 bases and J lost 1, with 12 bases in between. CDR1 and CDR2 (germline): SGDLS, YYNGEE. This CDR3 is built from 15 residues.